This note documents a single T cell receptor (beta chain) sequence. The sample is drawn from a study of blood T cell repertoires in COVID-19. This CDR3 comprises 14 residues. V was pared by 3 bases and J by 7 bases, with 13 bases between. Germline values: CDR1 LGHNA, CDR2 YSLEER. Produced via immunoSEQ multiplex PCR; TCRdb's table is partial and in-frame only. This table has some 150,000 clones, 80% to 85% appearing once. The sequencing input was PBMCs or T cells enriched from blood (not recorded which). The J gene is TRBJ2-1, the V gene TRBV4-3, with TRBD1 as a possible D gene (5 bases). This clonotype originated in a woman between 50 and 59 years old who had been exposed to COVID-19. The DNA for the CDR3 is TGCGCCAGCAGCCAGATGACCCCAGGGAATGAGCAGTTCTTC. Residues: CASSQMTPGNEQFF.